This TCR beta chain was found in a study of blood T cells in healthy people across ages. A second roughly 7 to 12 cycle PCR used barcoded and J-beta primers. TCRdb fed the 5' RACE reads into MiXCR, producing one record per CDR3 protein. The repertoire includes some 800,000 distinct CDR3 sequences, under 45% of them detected once, and under 20% sits in the top ten. This CDR3 has 15 amino acids. Germline loops: CDR1 SGHRS, CDR2 YFSETQ. The V and J ends lost 6 bases and 1 base respectively, with 15 bases between them. The receptor was derived from a man between 60 and 75 years old in good health. Sequencing was carried out using blood. The chain couples TRBV5-1 to TRBJ2-3, with unresolved D. The CDR3 sequence is CASNRDPGRTDTQYF. In DNA form, the CDR3 reads TGCGCCAGCAATCGTGATCCGGGTCGCACAGATACGCAGTATTTT.